Following are 23 T cell receptor beta chains from one sample sequenced in a study of T cells in tumors after PD-1 blockade. The method was immunoSEQ multiplex PCR; TCRdb's version includes in-frame clones alone and lacks a portion of them. Of 10,000 to 15,000 clones listed, 50% to 70% are singletons. Here the sequenced sample was tumor tissue, taken before anti-PD-1 treatment. These receptor sequences come from a human donor with cutaneous squamous cell carcinoma.

The chain uses TRBV6-5 and TRBJ2-2, with D possibly matching TRBD2 (5 bases). The CDR3 has 13 residues. V was shortened by 7 bases and J by 6 bases, with 12 bases between the two germline ends. Germline CDR1 is MNHEY and CDR2 is SVGAGI. CDR3 bases: TGTGCCAGCACTACGAGGGTCCCCGGGGAGCTGTTTTTT. Protein product: CASTTRVPGELFF.

This chain joins TRBV7-3 and TRBJ2-7, with D hard to call. Germline CDR1 is SGHTA and CDR2 is FQGTGA. V was trimmed by 7 bases and J by 5 bases, leaving 9 bases between them. The CDR3 runs 11 residues. The DNA for the CDR3 is TGTGCCAGCAATCATTCGCACGAGCAGTACTTC. It codes for CASNHSHEQYF.

In its sample, this clone was seen a few times. V is TRBV5-5 and J is TRBJ1-6, with D unclear. Germline V gene lookup returns CDR1 SGHKS and CDR2 YYEKEE (reference sequence). V shed 0 bases and J shed 4 bases, with 5 bases lying between them. The CDR3 sequence is 14 residues long. The DNA for the CDR3 is TGTGCCAGCAGCTTGGAACAGTATAATTCACCCCTCCACTTT. Protein: CASSLEQYNSPLHF.

This chain connects TRBV7-2 to TRBJ1-2; D might be TRBD1 (6 bases). V gave up 3 bases and J gave up 6 bases, with 17 bases separating them. This CDR3 has 15 amino acids. CDR1 is SGHTA, CDR2 FQGNSA, per germline. CDR3 sequence (DNA): TGTGCCAGCAGCTTTATTGTCTCACAGGGAGATGGCTACACCTTC. Translated, it gives CASSFIVSQGDGYTF.

The chain is built from TRBV6-5 and TRBJ1-6, with D maybe TRBD1 (5 bases). CDR1 MNHEY and CDR2 SVGAGI come from the germline V gene. This CDR3 region has 15 residues. V lost 0 bases to trimming and J lost 4 bases, with 7 bases between them. The CDR3 sequence is CASSYSTAYNSPLHF. CDR3 sequence (DNA): TGTGCCAGCAGTTACTCGACAGCGTATAATTCACCCCTCCACTTT.

The chain uses TRBV4-3 and TRBJ2-2, with D possibly being TRBD2 (6 bases). This CDR3 has 15 amino acids. Trimming removed 5 bases from V and 3 bases from J, with 13 bases in between. Germline V gene sequence: CDR1 LGHNA, CDR2 YSLEER. CDR3 protein: CASSSRDWDTGELFF. CDR3 DNA: TGCGCCAGCAGCTCCCGGGACTGGGACACCGGGGAGCTGTTTTTT.

The chain employs TRBV6-2 or TRBV6-3 and TRBJ1-1; D is possibly TRBD1 (5 bases). The CDR3 spans 15 residues. CDR1 and CDR2 from the germline V gene are MNHEY and SVGEGT. Between the trimmed V and J ends, which lost 0 bases and 2 bases, there was a span of 10 bases. CDR3 DNA: TGTGCCAGCAGTTACTCTGGGACTGCCAACACTGAAGCTTTCTTT. It is translated as CASSYSGTANTEAFF.

V is TRBV14 and J is TRBJ1-1; D is unclear. V was cut by 5 bases and J by 0 bases, with 10 bases left in between. The CDR3 totals 14 residues. Looked up from germline, CDR1 is SGHDN and CDR2 is FVKESK. The CDR3 loop reads CASSRAGMNTEAFF. The CDR3 coding sequence is TGTGCCAGCAGCAGGGCAGGAATGAACACTGAAGCTTTCTTT.

This clone was observed a single time. The chain recombines TRBV7-6 with TRBJ1-2; D is undetermined. CDR1 is SGHVS and CDR2 is FNYEAQ in the germline V gene. CDR3 length: 16 amino acids. Trimming shortened V by 2 bases and J by 3 bases, and 16 bases separated the two germline ends. CDR3 protein: CASSLSAGYGDYGYTF. CDR3 nucleotide sequence: TGTGCCAGCAGCTTAAGTGCGGGGTACGGCGACTATGGCTACACCTTC. The full variable domain, completed using reference TRBV7-6 and TRBJ1-2, is GAGVSQSPRYKVTKRGQDVALRCDPISGHVSLYWYRQALGQGPEFLTYFNYEAQQDKSGLPNDRFSAERPEGSISTLTIQRTEQRDSAMYRCASSLSAGYGDYGYTFGSGTRLTVV.

V and J are TRBV6-5 and TRBJ2-2; D perhaps matches TRBD1 (6 bases). Trimming left V 6 bases short and J 0 bases short, with 11 bases between. Germline assignment: CDR1 MNHEY and CDR2 SVGAGI. The CDR3 consists of 15 residues. The CDR3, as DNA: TGTGCCAGCAGCACAGGGACATCGAACACCGGGGAGCTGTTTTTT. Its protein product is CASSTGTSNTGELFF.

This chain joins TRBV30 and TRBJ2-5; 7 bases are a match to TRBD1. The germline CDR1 and CDR2 sequences are GTSNPN and SVGIG (reference sequence). After removal of 1 base from V and 1 base from J, the junction contained 3 bases not matched to a gene. The CDR3 is 14 amino acids. The CDR3 is CAWSGRDSQETQYF. In DNA form, the CDR3 reads TGTGCCTGGAGTGGACGGGACAGCCAAGAGACCCAGTACTTC.

The chain combines TRBV6-5 with TRBJ1-1; D ambiguous. The CDR3 loop spans 13 amino acids. Trimming removed 0 bases at V and 7 bases at J, with 9 bases between. Germline CDR1 MNHEY, CDR2 SVGAGI. In DNA form, the CDR3 reads TGTGCCAGCAGTTACTCGATAGGAGTTGAAGCTTTCTTT. Amino acid sequence: CASSYSIGVEAFF.

J is TRBJ1-1 and V is TRBV6-5; D is uncertain. This CDR3 spans 12 amino acids. Per germline, CDR1 MNHEY and CDR2 SVGAGI. The ends were cut back, 4 bases at V and 10 bases at J, with 13 bases in the middle. CDR3 nucleotides: TGTGCCAGCAGTTCCTACCGAGGAGGAGCTTTCTTT. Its translation: CASSSYRGGAFF.

This clone is classed as medium-sized (0.01 to 0.1%). This sequence joins TRBV7-2 and TRBJ2-7; perhaps TRBD1 as D (5 bases). The V end was cut by 2 bases, the J end by 5 bases, with 13 bases between. The V gene's germline CDR1 is SGHTA and CDR2 FQGNSA. The length of the CDR3 is 14 residues. CDR3 region: CASSLMRQSDEQYF. CDR3 nucleotide sequence: TGTGCCAGCAGCTTAATGAGACAGTCCGACGAGCAGTACTTC.

This chain links TRBV7-7 with TRBJ2-5, with 9 nucleotides matching TRBD1. The V gene end was trimmed by 11 bases and the J gene end by 3 bases; junction bases not matched to a gene: 16. The CDR3 loop spans 16 amino acids. Germline V lookup: CDR1 SSHAT, CDR2 FNYEAQ (reference sequence). Here the CDR3 DNA reads TGTGCCGTCCCTCTGGGGACAGGGCCCCCGAAAGAGACCCAGTACTTC. This gives the protein CAVPLGTGPPKETQYF.

The V and J genes are TRBV11-3 and TRBJ1-1; 7 bases align to TRBD1. The CDR3 is 17 amino acids. Germline loops: CDR1 SGHNT, CDR2 YENEEA. Losses at the gene ends were 4 bases for V and 1 base for J; bases not matched to a gene: 12. CDR3 in amino acids: CASSYPWAGGPNTEAFF. Here the CDR3 DNA reads TGTGCCAGCAGCTACCCTTGGGCAGGGGGACCGAACACTGAAGCTTTCTTT.

This clone is termed medium-sized. The CDR3: CSVGVTASYEQYF. The CDR3 bases are TGCAGCGTTGGGGTTACCGCGTCCTACGAGCAGTACTTC. The rearrangement joins TRBV29-1 to TRBJ2-7; D remains ambiguous. The V gene lost 4 bases and the J gene lost 1 base, with 11 bases spanning the gap. Germline CDR1 reads SQVTM; CDR2 reads ANQGSEA. The length of the CDR3 is 13 residues.

This clone was detected only once. V and J are TRBV18 and TRBJ2-2; 10 positions agree with TRBD1. The V segment lost 4 bases and the J segment 3 bases; nucleotides outside the gene matches: 5. The V gene's germline CDR1 is KGHSH and CDR2 LQKENI. CDR3 size: 16 residues. The CDR3 region is CASSRTGTGDTGELFF. In DNA form, the CDR3 reads TGTGCCAGCTCACGAACCGGGACAGGGGACACCGGGGAGCTGTTTTTT.

J is TRBJ1-3 and V is TRBV18, with 8 positions matching TRBD1. Looked up from germline, CDR1 is KGHSH and CDR2 is LQKENI. The junction had 11 bases not matched to a gene; V was cut back by 3 bases and J by 4 bases. There are 17 residues in the CDR3. Here the CDR3 reads CASSPRAQGATGNTIYF. CDR3 DNA: TGTGCCAGCTCACCCAGGGCCCAGGGGGCGACAGGAAACACCATATATTTT.

In its sample, this clone was seen once. The chain is built from TRBV4-3 and TRBJ1-4; 9 bases are shared with TRBD1. J lost 2 bases, V lost 1 base, and 2 bases had no gene match. Germline assignment: CDR1 LGHNA and CDR2 YSLEER. The CDR3 runs to 16 residues. CDR3 residues: CASSQGDRATNEKLFF. The CDR3 coding sequence is TGCGCCAGCAGCCAAGGGGACAGGGCGACTAATGAAAAACTGTTTTTT.

This chain uses TRBV4-1 with TRBJ1-4; 8 bases fit TRBD1. The CDR3 totals 16 residues. The ends lost 1 base at V and 4 bases at J; junction bases unmatched: 5. CDR1 is MGHRA, CDR2 YSYEKL, per germline. CDR3 in amino acids: CASSQGTGGLNEKLFF. CDR3 DNA: TGCGCCAGCAGCCAAGGTACAGGGGGACTTAATGAAAAACTGTTTTTT.

The rearrangement joins TRBV7-8 to TRBJ1-6, with no clear D. Germline lookup yields CDR1 SGHVS and CDR2 FQNEAQ. V was pared by 1 base and J by 7 bases, with 5 bases between. The CDR3 runs to 13 residues. The CDR3 DNA sequence: TGTGCCAGCAGCTTAGGGCCGAATTCACCCCTCCACTTT. This sequence encodes CASSLGPNSPLHF. Using reference TRBV7-8 and TRBJ1-6 for the parts outside the CDR3, the full variable domain is GAGVSQSPRYKVAKRGQDVALRCDPISGHVSLFWYQQALGQGPEFLTYFQNEAQLDKSGLPSDRFFAERPEGSVSTLKIQRTQQEDSAVYLCASSLGPNSPLHFGNGTRLTVT.

This CDR3 is CAWNQGNTEAFF. The CDR3, as DNA: TGTGCCTGGAACCAGGGAAACACTGAAGCTTTCTTT. The chain couples TRBV30 to TRBJ1-1; D is possibly TRBD1 (5 bases). Germline lookup yields CDR1 GTSNPN and CDR2 SVGIG (reference sequence). With 4 bases removed from V and 2 bases from J, the gap between germline ends came to 8 bases. The CDR3 sequence is 12 residues long.